The next 23 T cell receptor beta chains were all read from a single sample in a study of blood T cell repertoires in COVID-19. Here immunoSEQ multiplex PCR was the method, and the copy in TCRdb shows in-frame clones only, minus some. This repertoire shows a few hundred thousand clones, 80% to 90% found once; its top ten account for roughly 5.9%. Sequencing was performed on peripheral blood. These TCRs come from a woman aged 50 to 65 with COVID-19, enrolled during active disease.

This chain joins TRBV5-1 and TRBJ2-3; possibly TRBD2 for D (5 bases). The CDR3 consists of 11 residues. Per the germline V gene, CDR1 is SGHRS and CDR2 is YFSETQ. The V end lost 7 bases, the J end lost 7 bases, and 10 bases lay between the germline ends. CDR3: CASGGLNTQYF. The CDR3 region has the DNA TGCGCCAGCGGAGGTCTGAATACGCAGTATTTT.

DNA of the CDR3: TGTGCCAGCAGTAAAAGGACTAGCGGGAGGGAAGGGCAGTACTTC. Its translation: CASSKRTSGREGQYF. This chain uses TRBV6-2 or TRBV6-3 with TRBJ2-7; TRBD2 matches at 15 bases. Per germline, CDR1 MNHEY and CDR2 SVGEGT. This CDR3 has 15 amino acids. V dropped 5 bases and J dropped 9; count of bases not matched to a gene: 8.

The rearrangement links TRBV10-2 to TRBJ2-1; D is unclear. The CDR3 consists of 14 residues. V dropped 7 bases and J dropped 0 bases, with 10 bases sitting between them. The V gene's germline CDR1 is WSHSY and CDR2 SAAADI. The CDR3 DNA reads as TGCGCCAGCATCGAGGAAATCTCCTACAATGAGCAGTTCTTC. Amino acids: CASIEEISYNEQFF.

The genes are TRBV11-2 and TRBJ1-1; 9 bases match TRBD1. The CDR3 totals 14 residues. Germline V gene data show CDR1 as SGHAT and CDR2 as FQNNGV. J lost 7 bases, V lost 5 bases, and 8 bases had no gene match. The CDR3 region has the DNA TGTGCCAGCAGCAGTACAGGGGGCGAGGGTGAAGCTTTCTTT. Its protein product is CASSSTGGEGEAFF.

This clone was counted a few times. The chain joins TRBV5-1 to TRBJ2-1; D might be TRBD2 (5 bases). This CDR3 contains 14 residues. V was clipped by 1 base and J by 10 bases, with 15 bases between them. Germline CDR1 and CDR2: SGHRS and YFSETQ. The CDR3 DNA follows: TGCGCCAGCAGCTTGTCGAAGGGAGTGGGGGAGCAGTTCTTC. Residues: CASSLSKGVGEQFF.

CDR3 sequence: CASSFGPPTGVPDTQYF. The CDR3 DNA sequence: TGTGCCAGCAGCTTCGGTCCACCAACAGGGGTTCCAGATACGCAGTATTTT. The J gene is TRBJ2-3, the V gene TRBV5-6, with 7 bases matching TRBD1. The CDR3 is made up of 17 amino acids. The junction had 13 bases not matched to a gene; V was cut back by 2 bases and J by 4 bases. Per germline, CDR1 SGHDT and CDR2 YYEEEE.

This clone has more than one count but fewer than ten. This chain joins TRBV18 and TRBJ2-7, with 10 bases identical to TRBD1. V lost 4 bases, J lost 4 bases, and 4 bases stayed unmatched. CDR3 length: 14 amino acids. Germline V gives CDR1 KGHSH, CDR2 LQKENI. The CDR3, as DNA: TGTGCCAGCTCACACGGGACAGGGGTTTACGAGCAGTACTTC. Protein product: CASSHGTGVYEQYF.

The chain is built from TRBV5-8 and TRBJ1-2; TRBD1 matches at 11 bases. The CDR3 contains 15 residues. The germline CDR1 and CDR2 sequences are SGHTS and YDEGEE. The V gene end was trimmed by 4 bases and the J gene end by 4 bases; junction bases not matched to a gene: 6. The CDR3 sequence: CASSRTGTGGYGYTF. The DNA of the CDR3 is TGTGCCAGCAGCCGCACCGGGACAGGGGGCTATGGCTACACCTTC.

This rearrangement joins TRBV2 to TRBJ1-1; no definite D call. CDR1 SNHLY and CDR2 FYNNEI come from the germline V gene. CDR3 length equals 10 residues. With 7 bases removed from V and 11 bases from J, the gap between germline ends came to 11 bases. CDR3 coding DNA: TGTGCCAGCAAAGGACTCTGGGCTTTCTTT. Protein sequence: CASKGLWAFF.

The rearrangement links TRBV29-1 to TRBJ2-3; 7 nucleotides align to TRBD1. This CDR3 has 16 residues. CDR1 SQVTM and CDR2 ANQGSEA come from the germline V gene. V was clipped by 5 bases and J by 0 bases; unmatched bases: 11. The CDR3 DNA is TGCAGCGTTCTACCGAGGGGGCAGACTAGCACAGATACGCAGTATTTT. This translates into CSVLPRGQTSTDTQYF.

This chain connects TRBV15 to TRBJ1-1, with D possibly being TRBD1 (5 bases). There are 13 residues in the CDR3. Germline V gene sequence: CDR1 LNHNV, CDR2 YYDKDF (reference sequence). V was clipped by 4 bases and J by 7 bases, with 13 bases between them. CDR3 in amino acids: CATSNTGGVEAFF. CDR3 bases: TGTGCCACCAGCAACACCGGGGGGGTTGAAGCTTTCTTT.

This clone showed up just once. The rearrangement joins TRBV7-9 to TRBJ1-5; 9 bases map to TRBD1. J gave up 4 bases and V 5 bases, and 9 bases lay outside the gene matches. The CDR3 is 16 amino acids. In germline, CDR1 is SEHNR, CDR2 FQNEAQ (reference sequence). The CDR3 loop reads CASSPFDGQGNQPQHF. The CDR3 DNA reads TGTGCCAGCAGCCCTTTTGACGGACAGGGGAATCAGCCCCAGCATTTT.

The CDR3 is CASSRDWANYGYTF. The CDR3 bases are TGTGCCAGCAGTCGCGATTGGGCCAACTATGGCTACACCTTC. The chain uses TRBV28 and TRBJ1-2, with unresolved D. Between the trimmed V and J ends, which lost 5 bases and 2 bases, there was a span of 12 bases. Germline V gene sequence: CDR1 MDHEN, CDR2 SYDVKM. The CDR3 covers 14 residues.

CDR3 loop: CASSPGLNHGYTF. CDR3 bases: TGTGCCAGTAGTCCGGGTTTAAACCATGGCTACACCTTC. The chain links TRBV19 to TRBJ1-2, with unresolved D. Germline V CDR1 and CDR2: LNHDA, SQIVND (reference sequence). The CDR3 runs to 13 residues. V lost 5 bases, J lost 6 bases, and 13 bases lay in between.

The chain carries TRBV18 and TRBJ1-5, with 7 bases aligning to TRBD1. From germline, CDR1 is KGHSH and CDR2 LQKENI. The length of the CDR3 is 14 residues. Germline trimming cut 5 bases from V and 4 bases from J; bases unmatched to any gene: 5. This chain's CDR3 is CASSNRQGNQPQHF. CDR3 nucleotide sequence: TGTGCCAGCTCAAACCGACAGGGTAATCAGCCCCAGCATTTT.

The rearrangement links TRBV2 to TRBJ2-1, with D possibly matching TRBD1 (5 bases). Germline CDR1 and CDR2: SNHLY and FYNNEI. The CDR3 runs to 13 residues. Trimming shortened V by 7 bases and J by 4 bases, and 11 bases separated the two germline ends. The CDR3 bases are TGTGCCAGCACTCCCGACAGATACAATGAGCAGTTCTTC. Protein sequence: CASTPDRYNEQFF.

The chain couples TRBV18 to TRBJ2-7, with D possibly matching TRBD2 (7 bases). The CDR3 totals 13 residues. The ends were cut back, 4 bases at V and 2 bases at J, with 9 bases in the middle. Germline lookup yields CDR1 KGHSH and CDR2 LQKENI. CDR3: CASSLGGPYEQYF. The DNA for the CDR3 is TGTGCCAGCTCACTGGGGGGGCCCTACGAGCAGTACTTC.

J is TRBJ2-1 and V is TRBV18; 8 bases map to TRBD2. V shed 0 bases, J shed 2 bases, and the junction held 12 bases outside the gene matches. CDR3 length: 19 amino acids. Germline V lookup: CDR1 KGHSH, CDR2 LQKENI. The CDR3 loop reads CASSPPSAIAGLTYNEQFF. CDR3 sequence (DNA): TGTGCCAGCTCACCACCGTCGGCCATAGCGGGACTGACCTACAATGAGCAGTTCTTC.

On this clone itself: Other DNA sequences from this sample encode an identical CDR3 as well. This sequence joins TRBV5-4 and TRBJ2-7; D is undetermined. The V gene's germline CDR1 is SGHNT and CDR2 YYREEE (reference sequence). V was cut by 5 bases and J by 0 bases, with 3 bases left in between. The CDR3 length is 11 residues. CDR3: CASSSSYEQYF. DNA of the CDR3: TGTGCCAGCAGTAGCTCCTACGAGCAGTACTTC.

The rearrangement uses TRBV5-1 and TRBJ2-1; the match to TRBD2 covers 13 bases. V lost 3 bases and J lost 3; bases outside the gene matches: 6. The germline CDR1 and CDR2 sequences are SGHRS and YFSETQ. This CDR3 region has 17 residues. CDR3 nucleotides: TGCGCCAGCAGCTCGACTAGCGGGAGGACCATCTACAATGAGCAGTTCTTC. Protein: CASSSTSGRTIYNEQFF.

This clone was seen a single time. The CDR3 protein is CSARGGSEQYF. DNA of the CDR3: TGCAGTGCCAGGGGAGGGAGCGAGCAGTACTTC. The rearrangement links TRBV20-1 to TRBJ2-7, with a tentative D call TRBD2 (7 bases). From germline, CDR1 is DFQATT and CDR2 SNEGSKA (reference sequence). This CDR3 has 11 residues. Trimming stripped 6 bases from V and 6 bases from J, with 12 bases between.

This chain connects TRBV6-5 to TRBJ1-2, with TRBD1 matching 7 bases. The trim removed 6 bases at V and 6 bases at J, leaving 7 bases unmatched. Germline CDR1 and CDR2: MNHEY and SVGAGI. This CDR3 spans 13 amino acids. DNA of the CDR3: TGTGCCAGCAGCTTCAGGGGGAGAGATGGCTACACCTTC. It specifies CASSFRGRDGYTF.

This rearrangement joins TRBV10-3 to TRBJ2-1, with 15 bases aligning to TRBD2. V shed 7 bases and J 10 bases; nucleotides not matched to a gene: 8. CDR1 is ENHRY and CDR2 is SYGVKD in the germline V gene. The CDR3 has 15 amino acids. CDR3 sequence reads: CAIIGLAGGSWEQFF. The CDR3 coding sequence is TGTGCCATCATCGGACTAGCGGGAGGGTCCTGGGAGCAGTTCTTC.